This T cell receptor (beta chain) originates from a study of T-cell reconstitution after alpha-beta-depleted transplantation in children. The sample holds many counts of this clonotype. V was pared by 4 bases and J by 6 bases, with 9 bases of the junction left unmatched. From germline, CDR1 is MGHRA and CDR2 YSYEKL. CDR3 length: 15 residues. The TCRbeta library was prepared with unique molecular identifiers. TCRdb re-called the PCR reads with MiXCR, one entry per CDR3 protein. The sample yields approximately 100,000 distinct CDR3 sequences, more than 9% seen once. The sample was PBMCs from the stem cell graft donor, taken from the stem cell graft. The source of this sequence is a human donor who donated a stem cell graft to a child with inherited bone marrow failure. The gene calls are TRBV4-1 and TRBJ1-2; 9 bases are shared with TRBD1. The CDR3 bases are TGCGCCAGCAGCCCAACCGGGACAGGGAGAAATGGCTACACCTTC. Amino acids: CASSPTGTGRNGYTF.